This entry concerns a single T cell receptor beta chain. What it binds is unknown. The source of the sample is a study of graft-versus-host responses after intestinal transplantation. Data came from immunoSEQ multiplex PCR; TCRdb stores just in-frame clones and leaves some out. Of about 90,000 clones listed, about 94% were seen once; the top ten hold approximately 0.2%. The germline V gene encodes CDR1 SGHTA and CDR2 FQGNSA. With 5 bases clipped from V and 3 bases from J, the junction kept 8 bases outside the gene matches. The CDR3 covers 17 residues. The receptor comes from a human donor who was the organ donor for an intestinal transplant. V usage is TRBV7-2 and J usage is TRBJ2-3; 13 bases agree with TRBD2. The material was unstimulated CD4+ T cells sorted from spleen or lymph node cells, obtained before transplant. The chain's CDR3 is CASSRRTSGGGTDTQYF. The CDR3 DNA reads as TGTGCCAGCAGCCGACGGACTAGCGGGGGAGGGACAGATACGCAGTATTTT.